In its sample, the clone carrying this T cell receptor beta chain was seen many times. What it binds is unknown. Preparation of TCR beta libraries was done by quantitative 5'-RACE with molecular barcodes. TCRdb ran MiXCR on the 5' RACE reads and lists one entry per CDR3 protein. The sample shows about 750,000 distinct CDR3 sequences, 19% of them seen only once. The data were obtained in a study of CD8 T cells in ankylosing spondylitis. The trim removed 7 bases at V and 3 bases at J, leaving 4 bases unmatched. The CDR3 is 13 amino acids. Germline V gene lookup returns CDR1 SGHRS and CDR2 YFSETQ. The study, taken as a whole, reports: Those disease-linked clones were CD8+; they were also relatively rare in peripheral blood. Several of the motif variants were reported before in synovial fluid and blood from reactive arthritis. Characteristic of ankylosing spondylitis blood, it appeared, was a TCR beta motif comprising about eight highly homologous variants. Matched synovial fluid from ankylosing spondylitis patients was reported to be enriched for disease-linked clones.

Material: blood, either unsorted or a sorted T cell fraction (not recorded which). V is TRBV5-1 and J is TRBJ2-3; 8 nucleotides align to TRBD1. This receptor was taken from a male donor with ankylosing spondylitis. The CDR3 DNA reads TGCGCCAGCTCCGGACAGGGTACAGATACGCAGTATTTT. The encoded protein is CASSGQGTDTQYF.